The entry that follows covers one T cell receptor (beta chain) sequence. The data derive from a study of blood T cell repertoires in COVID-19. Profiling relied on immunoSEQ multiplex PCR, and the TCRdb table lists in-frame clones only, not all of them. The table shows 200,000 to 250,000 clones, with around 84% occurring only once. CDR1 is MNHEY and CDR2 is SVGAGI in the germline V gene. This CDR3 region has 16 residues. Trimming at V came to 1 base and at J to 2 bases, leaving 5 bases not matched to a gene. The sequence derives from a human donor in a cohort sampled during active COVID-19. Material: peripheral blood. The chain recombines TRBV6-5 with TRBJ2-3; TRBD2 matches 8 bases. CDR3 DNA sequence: TGTGCCAGCAGTTACTTTCGGGGGGGTTACACAGATACGCAGTATTTT. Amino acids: CASSYFRGGYTDTQYF.